This T cell receptor beta chain was captured in a study of cytomegalovirus exposure and HLA in healthy donors. This PCR relied on a set of 60 Vbeta primers and 13 Jbeta primers. Only in-frame clones appear in the TCRdb table, and some are missing; sequencing was by immunoSEQ multiplex PCR. The sample has under 140,000 clones; about 73% are singletons. V was clipped by 6 bases and J by 1 base, with 13 bases between them. Germline CDR1 is MNHNY and CDR2 is SVGAGI (reference sequence). The CDR3 has 14 residues. The receptor was isolated from a woman aged 25 to 39 in good health and CMV-seronegative. The sequenced material came from PBMCs. This chain uses TRBV6-6 with TRBJ2-7; D is perhaps TRBD1 (5 bases). CDR3 nucleotide sequence: TGTGCCAGCAGCCCAACCCGACAGTCCTACGAGCAGTACTTC. Translation gives CASSPTRQSYEQYF.